This T cell receptor (beta chain) was sequenced in a study of cytomegalovirus exposure and HLA in healthy donors. Study-level points and caveats: A later analysis linked a missense variant in DCLRE1C to the trimming of TCR beta V and J genes. TCR beta sequences reportedly predicted most subjects' HLA-A and HLA-B alleles accurately. In an earlier analysis, about 90% or about 30%: the productive usage of most TCR beta V segments.

CDR3 length equals 13 residues. Trimming removed 9 bases from V and 0 bases from J, with 9 bases in between. The germline gives CDR1 MNHEY, CDR2 SVGAGI. Concerning this clone itself: Its target is unknown.

Researchers ran the PCR with 60 Vbeta and 13 Jbeta primers. The repertoire was sequenced with immunoSEQ multiplex PCR; TCRdb's copy has only in-frame clones and lacks some. The table has some 98,000 clones, around 84% seen once. This clonotype was obtained from a human donor in good health. The rearrangement uses TRBV6-5 and TRBJ2-4; D unclear. The source material was PBMCs. CDR3 region: CASYSTAKNIQYF. CDR3 DNA sequence: TGTGCCAGTTATAGTACAGCCAAAAACATTCAGTACTTC.